The 4 T cell receptor beta chains reported below all come from one sample, sequenced in a study of T-cell reconstitution after alpha-beta-depleted transplantation in children. Preparation of the TCRbeta library was carried out with unique molecular identifiers. TCRdb reprocessed the PCR reads with MiXCR, giving one entry per CDR3 protein. The sample shows about 980,000 distinct CDR3 sequences, about 29% of them seen only once. Material: PBMCs, mostly from graft donor cells, obtained 360 days after TCRalphabeta/CD19-depleted stem cell transplant. These receptors all stem from a boy under two years old who had a stem cell transplant for SCID, so the T cells may come from the graft donor.

This chain joins TRBV7-2 and TRBJ2-2; no firm D call. Germline-derived CDR1 and CDR2 are SGHTA and FQGNSA. This CDR3 has 13 residues. Trimming pared 4 bases from V and 4 bases from J, leaving 7 bases between. CDR3: CASSWYGTGELFF. The CDR3 nucleotides read TGTGCCAGCAGCTGGTATGGCACCGGGGAGCTGTTTTTT.

The gene calls are TRBV20-1 and TRBJ2-3; no clear D gene. CDR3 length: 12 residues. The germline V gene encodes CDR1 DFQATT and CDR2 SNEGSKA (reference sequence). V was cut by 1 base and J by 4 bases, with 6 bases left in between. Here the CDR3 DNA reads TGCAGTGCTAGAGGGGCCGCAGATACGCAGTATTTT. It specifies CSARGAADTQYF.

This sequence joins TRBV7-3 and TRBJ1-1; perhaps TRBD1 as D (5 bases). Per germline, CDR1 SGHTA and CDR2 FQGTGA. The CDR3 extends over 13 amino acids. Between the trimmed V and J ends, which lost 5 bases and 4 bases, there was a span of 11 bases. CDR3 sequence reads: CASSLDQGTEAFF. The CDR3 nucleotides read TGTGCCAGCAGCCTCGACCAGGGCACTGAAGCTTTCTTT.

This clonotype was counted a few times. This sequence joins TRBV18 and TRBJ2-3; no reliable D call. Trimming took off 3 bases at V and 3 bases at J, with 13 bases between the two ends. This CDR3 is built from 15 residues. CDR1 is KGHSH, CDR2 LQKENI, per germline. The CDR3 protein is CASSPQTYSTDTQYF. The DNA for the CDR3 is TGTGCCAGCTCACCCCAGACATACTCGACAGATACGCAGTATTTT.